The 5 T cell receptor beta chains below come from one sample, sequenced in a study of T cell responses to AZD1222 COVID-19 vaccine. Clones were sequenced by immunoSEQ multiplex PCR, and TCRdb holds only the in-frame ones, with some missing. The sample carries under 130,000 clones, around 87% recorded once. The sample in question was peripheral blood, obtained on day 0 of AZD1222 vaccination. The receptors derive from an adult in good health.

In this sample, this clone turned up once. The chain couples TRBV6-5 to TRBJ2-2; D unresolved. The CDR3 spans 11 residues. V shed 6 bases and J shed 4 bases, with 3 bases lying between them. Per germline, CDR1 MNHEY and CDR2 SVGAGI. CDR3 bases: TGTGCCAGCAGGTCCACCGGGGAGCTGTTTTTT. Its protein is CASRSTGELFF.

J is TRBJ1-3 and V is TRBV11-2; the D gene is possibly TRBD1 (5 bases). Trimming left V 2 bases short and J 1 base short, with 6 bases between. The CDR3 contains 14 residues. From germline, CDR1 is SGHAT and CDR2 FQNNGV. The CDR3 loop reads CASSLRTSGNTIYF. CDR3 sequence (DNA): TGTGCCAGCAGCTTAAGGACATCTGGAAACACCATATATTTT.

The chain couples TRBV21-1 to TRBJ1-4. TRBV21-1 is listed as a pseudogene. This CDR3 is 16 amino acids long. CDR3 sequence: CASSPEEGTANEKLFF. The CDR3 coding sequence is TGTGCCAGCAGCCCTGAGGAGGGGACGGCTAATGAAAAACTGTTTTTT.

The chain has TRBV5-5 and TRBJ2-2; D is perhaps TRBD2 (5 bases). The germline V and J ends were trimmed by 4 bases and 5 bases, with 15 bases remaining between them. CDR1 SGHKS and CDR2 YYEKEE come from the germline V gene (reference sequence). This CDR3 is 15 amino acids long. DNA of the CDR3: TGTGCCAGCAGCCCCGACGGACTTCTTACCGGGGAGCTGTTTTTT. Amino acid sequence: CASSPDGLLTGELFF.

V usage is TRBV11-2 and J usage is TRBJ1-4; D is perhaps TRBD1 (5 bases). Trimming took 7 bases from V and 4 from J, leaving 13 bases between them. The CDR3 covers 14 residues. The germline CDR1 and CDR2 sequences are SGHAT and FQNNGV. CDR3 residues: CASKGFDVNEKLFF. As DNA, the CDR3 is TGTGCCAGCAAGGGGTTCGACGTTAATGAAAAACTGTTTTTT.